This T cell receptor beta chain was profiled in a study of cytomegalovirus exposure and HLA in healthy donors. Turning to the study itself: Among the 350 to 500 donors who were genotyped, approximately 84% fell in the genetic ancestry cluster that is associated with self-reported Caucasian donors.

The study, taken as a whole, reports: The study had only CMV serostatus as immune exposure information. One later analysis reportedly identified an Asian-associated ancestry cluster that showed fewer N-insertions than the approximately 710-donor mean. Later, an analysis found that common viral pathogens appeared to be linked with several of the most significant clusters.

As to this clone: Its antigen remains unidentified.

Trimming took 3 bases from V and 3 from J; bases not matched to a gene: 9. This CDR3 has 16 amino acids. CDR1 and CDR2 from the germline V gene are SGHNT and YYREEE (reference sequence). PCR amplification relied on 60 Vbeta primers (plus 13 Jbeta primers). Using immunoSEQ multiplex PCR, the repertoire was profiled, and TCRdb retains in-frame clones only, with some absent. The sample contains over 250,000 clones, 70% to 90% of which appear only once. Sample: PBMCs. The sequence came from a man aged 40-50 years in good health and CMV-seropositive. The chain recombines TRBV5-4 with TRBJ2-5; 9 nucleotides agree with TRBD2. CDR3 nucleotides: TGTGCCAGCAGCTACGTAGCGGGAGTACGAGAAGAGACCCAGTACTTC. This gives the protein CASSYVAGVREETQYF.